This T cell receptor beta chain stems from a study of T cells in Graves' hyperthyroidism and ophthalmopathy. Regarding the study as a whole: With a median lead of around 6.7 months before onset, the model predicted ophthalmopathy.

There were TCR beta CDR3 regions amplified from RNA transcripts. A set of HTBI primers served as the primers for a first-round RT-PCR of the TCR CDR3. TCRdb reanalysed the multiplex PCR reads using MiXCR and keeps one entry per CDR3 protein. This sample carries 300,000 to 450,000 distinct CDR3 sequences, approximately 15% of them seen once, and the ten largest clones take around 20%. This clonotype was observed a handful of times. Its specificity is unknown. This clone may be a read error of a much larger clone one base away. CDR1 and CDR2 (germline): MDHEN, SYDVKM. CDR3 length: 13 residues. This receptor was obtained from a woman aged 25 to 39 with Graves' ophthalmopathy. Sequences were obtained from blood. V usage is TRBV28 and J usage is TRBJ1-2; D is uncertain. The CDR3 sequence is CASSNDGNYAYTF. CDR3 coding DNA: TGTGCCAGCAGCAATGACGGGAACTATGCCTACACCTTC.